This T cell receptor beta chain originates from a study of blood T cell repertoires in COVID-19. For the study at large: The United States, Italy and Spain provided the acute and convalescent COVID-19 samples. T cells, B-cell-depleted T cells, or PBMCs provided the cDNA or gDNA that served as material.

Under the authors' procedure: Amplification from reference gene primers served as the basis for estimated nucleated cell counts. Using immunoSEQ multiplex PCR, the repertoire was profiled, and TCRdb retains in-frame clones only, with some absent. That table supplies the V and J calls and clone size; D and trimming were determined from the DNA. In the table there are approximately 46,000 clones, more than 70% of which are singletons. The ends were cut back, 3 bases at V and 4 bases at J, with 15 bases in the middle. Germline V gene data show CDR1 as MRHNA and CDR2 as SNTAGT. The CDR3 contains 15 residues.

Sequencing was performed on peripheral blood. The receptor's source is a human donor in a cohort sampled during active COVID-19. The chain recombines TRBV6-4 with TRBJ1-2, with D unresolved. The chain's CDR3 is CASSEGSTPIYGYTF. CDR3 sequence (DNA): TGTGCCAGCAGTGAAGGGAGCACCCCGATCTATGGCTACACCTTC.